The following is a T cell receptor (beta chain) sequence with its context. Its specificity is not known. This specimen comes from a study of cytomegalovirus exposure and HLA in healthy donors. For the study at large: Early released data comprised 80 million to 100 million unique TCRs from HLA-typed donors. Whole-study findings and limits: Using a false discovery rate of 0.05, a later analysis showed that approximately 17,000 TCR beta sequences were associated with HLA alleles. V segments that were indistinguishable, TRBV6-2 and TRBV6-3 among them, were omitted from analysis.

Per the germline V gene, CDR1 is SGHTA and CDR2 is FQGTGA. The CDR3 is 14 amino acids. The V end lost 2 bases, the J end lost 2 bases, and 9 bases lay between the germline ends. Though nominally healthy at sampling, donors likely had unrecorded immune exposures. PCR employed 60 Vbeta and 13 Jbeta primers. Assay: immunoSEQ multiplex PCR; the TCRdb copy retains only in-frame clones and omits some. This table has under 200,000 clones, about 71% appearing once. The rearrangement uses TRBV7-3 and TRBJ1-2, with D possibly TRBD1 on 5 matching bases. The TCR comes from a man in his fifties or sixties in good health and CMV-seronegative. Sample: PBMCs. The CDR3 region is CASSLSGGNYGYTF. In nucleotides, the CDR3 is TGTGCCAGCAGCTTATCCGGGGGAAACTATGGCTACACCTTC.